This T cell receptor (beta chain) appears in the sequencing data of a study of blood T cell repertoires in COVID-19. Study in general: Material from acute and convalescent COVID-19 was sourced from the United States, Italy and Spain. PBMCs, B-cell-depleted T cells, or T cells were the source of the cDNA or gDNA that made up the material.

Germline V lookup: CDR1 MNHEY, CDR2 SVGAGI. The V and J ends lost 6 bases and 7 bases, in that order; junction bases with no gene match: 8. This CDR3 has 13 residues. Patients from Seattle were sampled longitudinally, starting during active infection. Under the authors' procedure: Nucleated cell counts were estimated from reference gene primer amplification. Clones were sequenced by immunoSEQ multiplex PCR, and TCRdb holds only the in-frame ones, with some missing. The V and J calls and the clone size are those of that table, but D and trimming were determined from the DNA. The table includes 200,000 or so clones, roughly 90% detected once. The table lists this clone with a few counts.

This TCR came from a man in his 60s with COVID-19, enrolled during active disease. The V call is TRBV6-5, the J call TRBJ1-2; 7 bases align to TRBD1. The sample taken for sequencing was peripheral blood. This CDR3 is CASSNDRAVGYTF. The CDR3 bases are TGTGCCAGCAGCAACGACAGGGCAGTTGGCTACACCTTC.